This T cell receptor (beta chain) was recorded in a study of pediatric ulcerative colitis. Study-level points and caveats: Compared with controls, ulcerative colitis showed greater blood-rectum clone sharing. Clonal expansions reduced rectal repertoire diversity in acute severe colitis.

A remark on this clone: Its antigen is not known.

Colonoscopy and blood draw happened at the same time. The CDR3 has 15 residues. The V and J ends lost 0 bases and 6 bases respectively, with 15 bases between them. Germline V gene lookup returns CDR1 SNHLY and CDR2 FYNNEI. Sequencing was at survey level. Assay: immunoSEQ multiplex PCR; the TCRdb copy retains only in-frame clones and omits some. The table lists about 64,000 clones, around 85% of them singletons. The V and J genes are TRBV2 and TRBJ2-7, with unresolved D. This clonotype was sampled from a boy younger than 18 with severe ulcerative colitis. Material for sequencing was blood. CDR3 sequence (DNA): TGTGCCAGCAGTGAAGCGTCAGGTATTCAGCCCGAGCAGTACTTC. Translating it yields CASSEASGIQPEQYF.